Listed below are T cell receptor beta chains from one sample, sequenced in a study of cytomegalovirus exposure and HLA in healthy donors. Clones were sequenced by immunoSEQ multiplex PCR, and TCRdb holds only the in-frame ones, with some missing. The sample records around 200,000 clones, roughly 80% being singletons. Sequencing was performed on PBMCs. Receptor source: a man aged 40-49 years in good health and CMV-seronegative. Both conserved end residues are part of each CDR3. A D gene is named only where the DNA matches it firmly. Clone size, where shown, is once, few, many, or a class for clones that have expanded.

. . TRBJ2-3 TRBV6-4 TGTGCCAGCAGTCCCAACCCGGGTCGGGGCACAGATACGCAGTATTTT CASSPNPGRGTDTQYF
. . TRBJ2-7 TRBV10-3 TGTGCCATCCCAAAACAGGGATACGAGCAGTACTTC CAIPKQGYEQYF
TRBD1 . TRBJ2-6 TRBV9 TGTGCCAGCAGCGTGAGACAGGGGTTTTGGTCTGGGGCCAACGTCCTGACTTTC CASSVRQGFWSGANVLTF
TRBD2 . TRBJ2-6 TRBV18 TGTGCCAGCTCACTTAATAGGGAGGGATCTGGGGCCAACGTCCTGACTTTC CASSLNREGSGANVLTF
. . TRBJ1-2 TRBV28 TGTGCCAGCGGAACAGGAAGTCGATATCCCGACTATGGCTACACCTTC CASGTGSRYPDYGYTF
TRBD1 many TRBJ2-1 TRBV19 TGTGCCAGTAGCCGGGACAGGGGGCTGAATGAGCAGTTCTTC CASSRDRGLNEQFF
TRBD2 . TRBJ2-4 TRBV7-6 TGTGCCAGCAGCTTAACGGGGGGGCCTGTTGACATTCAGTACTTC CASSLTGGPVDIQYF
TRBD2 . TRBJ2-5 TRBV7-3 TGTGCCAGCAGCTTAACTCGGGGGGGCCGAGAGACCCAGTACTTC CASSLTRGGRETQYF
TRBD1 . TRBJ1-6 TRBV30 TGTGCCTGGGGCAGGGGGCCCTATAATTCACCCCTCCACTTT CAWGRGPYNSPLHF
TRBD1 . TRBJ1-5 TRBV5-3 TGTGCCAGAAGCTCTGGACAGGGGCGCACCGGCAATCAGCCCCAGCATTTT CARSSGQGRTGNQPQHF
TRBD1 . TRBJ2-7 TRBV6-5 TGTGCCAGCAGTTTTTCGGGACAGGGGAGGAAGAGCTTC CASSFSGQGRKSF
TRBD2 . TRBJ2-7 TRBV5-1 TGCGCCAGCAGCTTGGATCAGCGGGAGGTGTCCGAGCAGTACTTC CASSLDQREVSEQYF
. . TRBJ1-3 TRBV9 TGTGCCAGCAGCGTAGGGCCGCGGGACACCATATATTTT CASSVGPRDTIYF
TRBD1 . TRBJ1-6 TRBV7-8 TGTGCCACCGTAGGGGACAGTCCTTATAATTCACCCCTCCACTTT CATVGDSPYNSPLHF
TRBD2 . TRBJ2-3 TRBV9 TGTGCCAGCAGCGTCCCCGCGCGGGAGTCCTTCACAGATACGCAGTATTTT CASSVPARESFTDTQYF
TRBD2 few TRBJ2-3 TRBV6-4 TGTGCCAGCAGTGACTCAACGGGAGGGTCAGATACGCAGTATTTT CASSDSTGGSDTQYF
TRBD1 once TRBJ2-7 TRBV27 TGTGCCAGCACCCCGACAGGGGTTGGCCCCTACGAGCAGTACTTC CASTPTGVGPYEQYF
TRBD2 . TRBJ2-1 TRBV6-1 TGTGCCAGCAGCATTCTAGCGGGAAATGAGCAGTTCTTC CASSILAGNEQFF
TRBD2 . TRBJ2-5 TRBV28 TGTGCCAGCAGCCCAGCGGGAGGGCGAGAGACCCAGTACTTC CASSPAGGRETQYF
TRBD1 . TRBJ2-7 TRBV2 TGTGCCAGCAGTGGGCGGACAGGGGGGCACGAGCAGTACTTC CASSGRTGGHEQYF
. once TRBJ2-2 TRBV10-3 TGTGCCATCAGTGGGACACAGACCGGGGAGCTGTTTTTT CAISGTQTGELFF
TRBD1 . TRBJ2-1 TRBV6-6 TGTGCCAGCAGTCTTGGACAGGGGGCGAAAAATGAGCAGTTCTTC CASSLGQGAKNEQFF
. once TRBJ2-6 TRBV2 TGTGCCAGCAGTATGAGAGCCGGGGCCAACGTCCTGACTTTC CASSMRAGANVLTF
. . TRBJ1-1 TRBV7-3 TGTGCCAGCAGCGCATTAGTCTCGAACACTGAAGCTTTCTTT CASSALVSNTEAFF
. . TRBJ1-1 TRBV18 TGTGCCAGCTCAACCCGTGCACTGGGCGGACAGACTGAAGCTTTCTTT CASSTRALGGQTEAFF
TRBD1 . TRBJ2-5 TRBV6-6 TGTGCCAGCAAAGACTCCGGGACAGGGGTTGAGACCCAGTACTTC CASKDSGTGVETQYF
TRBD2 few TRBJ2-3 TRBV30 TGTGCCTGGAATTGGGACGCTAGCGGTCTCGCAGATACGCAGTATTTT CAWNWDASGLADTQYF
. . TRBJ2-1 TRBV13 TGTGCCAGCAGCTTCCAGGGGTACTACAATGAGCAGTTCTTC CASSFQGYYNEQFF
. . TRBJ2-3 TRBV9 TGTGCCAGCAGCGAGGGGTCCACAGATACGCAGTATTTT CASSEGSTDTQYF
TRBD1 few TRBJ1-5 TRBV9 TGTGCCAGCAGCGTGGGGGACAGGGGTAATCAGCCCCAGCATTTT CASSVGDRGNQPQHF
TRBD1 . TRBJ1-1 TRBV6-5 TGTGCCAGCAGTTACCTGACAGGGCCCACTGAAGCTTTCTTT CASSYLTGPTEAFF
. . TRBJ2-7 TRBV19 TGTGCCAGCAAACAGGGCTCTGCGAACTACGAGCAGTACTTC CASKQGSANYEQYF
TRBD2 . TRBJ2-2 TRBV7-9 TGTGCCAGCCGGGAGAGGCTAGCGGACAACACCGGGGAGCTGTTTTTT CASRERLADNTGELFF
. . TRBJ2-1 TRBV30 TGTGCCTGGAGTGTACGTGGAGGGAAGGATGAGCAGTTCTTC CAWSVRGGKDEQFF
. . TRBJ2-5 TRBV9 TGTGCCAGCAGCGTAGGCGGGGTACGGGAGACCCAGTACTTC CASSVGGVRETQYF
. . TRBJ1-4 TRBV19 TGTGCCAGTAGTACCCTTCGTCCGCGGGTTTCAGCTAATGAAAAACTGTTTTTT CASSTLRPRVSANEKLFF
TRBD2 . TRBJ2-1 TRBV4-2 TGTGCCAGCAGCCAAAGGACCCAGCGGGGGGACAATGAGCAGTTCTTC CASSQRTQRGDNEQFF
TRBD1 . TRBJ1-4 TRBV9 TGTGCCAGTGGGACGGGACAGGGTAATGAAAAACTGTTTTTT CASGTGQGNEKLFF
TRBD2 . TRBJ2-1 TRBV13 TGTGCCAGCAGCTTAGCCTCAGGGACTAGCGGGTTTCTGTTTTCTTACAATGAGCAGTTCTTC CASSLASGTSGFLFSYNEQFF
TRBD2 . TRBJ2-3 TRBV9 TGTGCCAGCAGCGAGACTAGCGGAGATACGCAGTATTTT CASSETSGDTQYF
. once TRBJ1-5 TRBV30 TGTGCCTGGAGTGTACAGGTTAATCAGCCCCAGCATTTT CAWSVQVNQPQHF
. . TRBJ1-6 TRBV2 TGTGCCAGCAGGACGGGGATTTCCTATAATTCACCCCTCCACTTT CASRTGISYNSPLHF
TRBD1 . TRBJ1-4 TRBV9 TGTGCCAGCAGCGCCCTCCCCCCGGGACAGACGAATGAAAAACTGTTTTTT CASSALPPGQTNEKLFF
. few TRBJ1-2 TRBV5-1 TGCGCCAGCAGCTTGGCCCCGCCAGGGAGGAATGGCTACACCTTC CASSLAPPGRNGYTF
TRBD1 . TRBJ1-5 TRBV28 TGTGCCAGCAGTTGGGCATCCCGGGGCCGGGACAGGGTTGGACAGCCCCAGCATTTT CASSWASRGRDRVGQPQHF
. . TRBJ1-1 TRBV6-4 TGTGCCAGTTCTCGGGGGGTCGGCACTGAAGCTTTCTTT CASSRGVGTEAFF
TRBD2 . TRBJ2-1 TRBV6-5 TGTGCCAGCACCCTTAGCGGGAGGGCCGGGTATGAGCAGTTCTTC CASTLSGRAGYEQFF
. few TRBJ2-3 TRBV5-4 TGTGCCAGCAGCTTGAGTAGGGGTAGCACAGATACGCAGTATTTT CASSLSRGSTDTQYF
TRBD2 . TRBJ2-2 TRBV10-3 TGTGCCATCGGCTCCCGACTAGCGGAGGAGACCGGGGAGCTGTTTTTT CAIGSRLAEETGELFF
. . TRBJ2-7 TRBV28 TGTGCCAGCAGCCGGGCGTGGGGGGACAGTGTCCCCTACGAGCAGTACTTC CASSRAWGDSVPYEQYF
. . TRBJ1-2 TRBV5-1 TGCGCCAGCACCACGGGACAAGCCTCCTATGGCTACACCTTC CASTTGQASYGYTF
TRBD1 few TRBJ1-1 TRBV2 TGTGCCAGCGGTGACAGGGTCGGTGGCACTGAAGCTTTCTTT CASGDRVGGTEAFF
TRBD1 . TRBJ2-2 TRBV4-2 TGTGCCAGCAGCCAAGAAGGACAGGGATTAACCGGGGAGCTGTTTTTT CASSQEGQGLTGELFF
. . TRBJ1-2 TRBV14 TGTGCCAGCAGCCAATGGCAGTCCTATGGCTACACCTTC CASSQWQSYGYTF
TRBD1 once TRBJ1-1 TRBV2 TGTGCCAGCAGGACAGGGGAAATTACTGAAGCTTTCTTT CASRTGEITEAFF